The 7 T cell receptor beta chains reported below all come from one sample, sequenced in a study of CD8 T cells in ankylosing spondylitis. Findings and limits, study-wide: Ankylosing spondylitis blood seemed to carry a telltale TCR beta motif made of roughly eight highly homologous variants.

Their recognized antigens are unknown. Using its own MiXCR run on the 5' RACE reads, TCRdb lists one record per CDR3 protein. Among about 390,000 distinct CDR3 sequences, 20% to 25% were seen once, and the ten largest hold roughly a sixth. The material sequenced was blood, either unsorted or a sorted T cell fraction (not recorded which). Receptors were obtained from a male donor with ankylosing spondylitis.

V is TRBV7-9 and J is TRBJ1-4, with 10 bases aligning to TRBD1. V was pared by 5 bases and J by 7 bases, with 7 bases of the junction left unmatched. CDR1 is SEHNR, CDR2 FQNEAQ, per germline (reference sequence). The CDR3 contains 15 residues. In DNA form, the CDR3 reads TGTGCCAGCAGCAAAGGAGGGACAGGGGCTGAAAAACTGTTTTTT. This translates into CASSKGGTGAEKLFF.

This clonotype has only a few counts. This sequence joins TRBV20-1 and TRBJ1-2; TRBD1 might be the D (6 bases). The CDR3 spans 13 residues. CDR1 DFQATT and CDR2 SNEGSKA come from the germline V gene (reference sequence). Trimming removed 3 bases at V and 7 bases at J, with 15 bases between. CDR3 residues: CSARRAGEGGYTF. The CDR3 DNA reads as TGCAGTGCTAGGCGGGCAGGGGAAGGTGGCTACACCTTC.

In this sample, this clonotype turned up a few times. V and J are TRBV12-3 or TRBV12-4 and TRBJ1-1; no reliable D call. The CDR3 totals 13 residues. V lost 3 bases to trimming and J lost 5 bases, with 10 bases between them. In DNA form, the CDR3 reads TGTGCCAGCAGTTTTGTTGGGATGACTGAAGCTTTCTTT. The encoded protein is CASSFVGMTEAFF.

The V call is TRBV12-3 or TRBV12-4, the J call TRBJ1-4, with 11 bases identical to TRBD1. V shed 5 bases and J 5 bases; nucleotides not matched to a gene: 4. CDR3 length: 15 residues. Here the CDR3 reads CASSERTGGNEKLFF. The CDR3 DNA reads as TGTGCCAGCAGTGAACGGACAGGGGGCAATGAAAAACTGTTTTTT.

This clonotype was seen only a few times. The chain has TRBV5-1 and TRBJ1-2, with D possibly being TRBD1 (6 bases). Germline-derived CDR1 and CDR2 are SGHRS and YFSETQ. Trimming removed 1 base from V and 5 bases from J, with 15 bases in between. This CDR3 spans 15 amino acids. CDR3 loop: CASSLSNRASYGYTF. CDR3 nucleotides: TGCGCCAGCAGCTTGTCAAACAGGGCTTCGTATGGCTACACCTTC.

The chain recombines TRBV6-1 with TRBJ2-1; 9 bases match TRBD1. The V segment lost 5 bases and the J segment 3 bases; nucleotides outside the gene matches: 5. From germline, CDR1 is MNHNS and CDR2 SASEGT. CDR3 size: 15 residues. In DNA form, the CDR3 reads TGTGCCAGCAGTAATACAGGGGGCGGCTACAATGAGCAGTTCTTC. This gives the protein CASSNTGGGYNEQFF.

This clonotype was picked up a small number of times. For the CDR3, the DNA is TGTGCCAGCTCCTCCGCGGGTCAGCCCCAGCATTTT. Translation: CASSSAGQPQHF. This rearrangement joins TRBV18 to TRBJ1-5, with D unresolved. This CDR3 has 12 amino acids. Germline loops: CDR1 KGHSH, CDR2 LQKENI. Trimming cost V 6 bases and J 6 bases, with 9 bases left between them.